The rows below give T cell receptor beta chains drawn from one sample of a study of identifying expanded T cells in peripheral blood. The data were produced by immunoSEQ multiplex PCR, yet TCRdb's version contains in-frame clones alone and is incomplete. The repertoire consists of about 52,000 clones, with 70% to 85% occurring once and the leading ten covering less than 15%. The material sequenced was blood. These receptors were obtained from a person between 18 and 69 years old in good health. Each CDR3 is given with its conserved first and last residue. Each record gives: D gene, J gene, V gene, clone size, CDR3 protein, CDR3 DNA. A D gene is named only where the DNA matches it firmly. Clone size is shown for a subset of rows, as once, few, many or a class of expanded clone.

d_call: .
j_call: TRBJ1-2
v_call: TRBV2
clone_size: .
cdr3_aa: CASPPQGGHGYTF
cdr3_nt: TGTGCCAGCCCCCCACAGGGAGGCCATGGCTACACCTTC

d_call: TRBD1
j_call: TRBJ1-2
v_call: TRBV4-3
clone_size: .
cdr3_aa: CASSQDRGDGYTF
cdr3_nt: TGCGCCAGCAGCCAGGACAGGGGTGATGGCTACACCTTC

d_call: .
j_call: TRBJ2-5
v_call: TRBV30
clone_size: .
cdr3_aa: CAWSGTAQETQYF
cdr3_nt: TGTGCCTGGAGTGGGACAGCTCAAGAGACCCAGTACTTC

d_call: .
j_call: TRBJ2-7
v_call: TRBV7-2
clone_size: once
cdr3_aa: CASSSMGLKPYEQYF
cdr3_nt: TGTGCCAGCAGCTCAATGGGACTCAAACCCTACGAGCAGTACTTC

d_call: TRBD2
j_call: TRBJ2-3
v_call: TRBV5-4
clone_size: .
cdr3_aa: CASSLGGLAGGTDTQYF
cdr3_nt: TGTGCCAGCAGCTTGGGGGGACTAGCGGGGGGCACAGATACGCAGTATTTT

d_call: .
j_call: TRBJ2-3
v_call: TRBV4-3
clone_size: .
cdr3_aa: CASSQVRRDTQYF
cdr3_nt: TGCGCCAGCAGCCAAGTAAGACGAGATACGCAGTATTTT

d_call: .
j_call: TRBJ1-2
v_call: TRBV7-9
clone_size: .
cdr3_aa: CASSLQAPGHNYGYTF
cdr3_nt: TGTGCCAGCAGCTTACAAGCCCCAGGGCACAACTATGGCTACACCTTC

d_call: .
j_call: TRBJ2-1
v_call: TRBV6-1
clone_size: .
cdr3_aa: CASSDRRMSSSEQFF
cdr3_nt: TGTGCCAGCAGTGATCGCCGAATGTCCAGCTCTGAGCAGTTCTTC

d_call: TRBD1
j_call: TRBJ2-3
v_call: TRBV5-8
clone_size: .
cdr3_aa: CLGRPGTGARMADTQYF
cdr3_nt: TGTCTAGGCCGGCCCGGGACAGGGGCCAGAATGGCAGATACGCAGTATTTT

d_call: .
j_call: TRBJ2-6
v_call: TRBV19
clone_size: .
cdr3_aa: CARRRKGGNSGANVLTF
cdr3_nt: TGTGCCAGACGGAGAAAGGGCGGAAACTCTGGGGCCAACGTCCTGACTTTC

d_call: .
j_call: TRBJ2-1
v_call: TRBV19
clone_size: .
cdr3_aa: CASSWRQAGSEQFF
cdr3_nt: TGTGCCAGTAGTTGGCGGCAGGCCGGGAGTGAGCAGTTCTTC

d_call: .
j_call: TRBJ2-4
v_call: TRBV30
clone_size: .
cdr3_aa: CACQIGYIQYF
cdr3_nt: TGTGCCTGCCAGATCGGGTACATTCAGTACTTC

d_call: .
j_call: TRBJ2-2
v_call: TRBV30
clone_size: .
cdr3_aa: CAWSLWGQGTGELFF
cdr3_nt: TGTGCCTGGAGTCTTTGGGGGCAGGGTACCGGGGAGCTGTTTTTT

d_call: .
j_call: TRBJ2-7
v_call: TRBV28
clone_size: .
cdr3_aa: CASSSSSYEQYF
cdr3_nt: TGTGCCAGCAGTTCCTCTAGCTACGAGCAGTACTTC

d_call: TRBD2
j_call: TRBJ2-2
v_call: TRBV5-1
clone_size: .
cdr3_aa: CASSPLGGRATGELFF
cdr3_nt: TGCGCCAGCAGCCCGCTAGGCGGGAGGGCGACCGGGGAGCTGTTTTTT

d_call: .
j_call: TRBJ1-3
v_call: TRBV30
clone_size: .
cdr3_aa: CAWSRRGSGNTIYF
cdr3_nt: TGTGCCTGGAGCCGGCGGGGGTCTGGAAACACCATATATTTT

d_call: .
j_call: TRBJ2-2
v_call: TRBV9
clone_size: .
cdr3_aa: CASSAAGSLAGTGELFF
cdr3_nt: TGTGCCAGCAGCGCCGCCGGGAGTTTAGCTGGGACCGGGGAGCTGTTTTTT

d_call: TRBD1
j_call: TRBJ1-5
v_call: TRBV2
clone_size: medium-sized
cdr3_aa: CASVLQGGQPQHF
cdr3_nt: TGTGCCAGCGTTCTCCAGGGGGGTCAGCCCCAGCATTTT

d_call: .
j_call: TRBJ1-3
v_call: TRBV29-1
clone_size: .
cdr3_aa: CSVDSGNTIYF
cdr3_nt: TGCAGCGTTGACAGTGGAAACACCATATATTTT

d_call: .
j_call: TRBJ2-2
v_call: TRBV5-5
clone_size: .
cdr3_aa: CASSFKGIPNTGELFF
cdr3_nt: TGTGCCAGCAGCTTTAAGGGTATACCGAACACCGGGGAGCTGTTTTTT

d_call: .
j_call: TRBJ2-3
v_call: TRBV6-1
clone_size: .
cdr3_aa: CASSDLQGRGTDTQYF
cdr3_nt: TGTGCCAGCAGTGACTTACAGGGTCGAGGCACAGATACGCAGTATTTT

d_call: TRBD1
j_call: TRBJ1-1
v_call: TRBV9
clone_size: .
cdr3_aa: CASSVRAGGDTEAFF
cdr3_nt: TGTGCCAGCAGCGTAAGGGCAGGGGGCGATACTGAAGCTTTCTTT

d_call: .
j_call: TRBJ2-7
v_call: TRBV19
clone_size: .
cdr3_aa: CASSNRGTYEQYF
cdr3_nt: TGTGCCAGTAGTAACCGAGGGACCTACGAGCAGTACTTC

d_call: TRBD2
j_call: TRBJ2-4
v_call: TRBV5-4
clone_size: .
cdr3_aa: CASSKGSGTSTIVAKNIQYF
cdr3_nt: TGTGCCAGCAGCAAGGGGTCCGGGACTAGTACGATTGTAGCCAAAAACATTCAGTACTTC

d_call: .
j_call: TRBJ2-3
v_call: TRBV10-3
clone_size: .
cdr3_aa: CAISGTPDTQYF
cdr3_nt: TGTGCCATCAGCGGGACCCCAGATACGCAGTATTTT

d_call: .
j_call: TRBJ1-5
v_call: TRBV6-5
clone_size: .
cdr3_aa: CASSYTGGGSNQPQHF
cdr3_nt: TGTGCCAGCAGTTATACGGGAGGGGGTAGCAATCAGCCCCAGCATTTT

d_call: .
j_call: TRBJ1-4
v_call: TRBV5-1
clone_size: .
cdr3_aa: CASSLRSRNEKLFF
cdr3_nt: TGCGCCAGCAGCTTACGCAGTAGAAATGAAAAACTGTTTTTT

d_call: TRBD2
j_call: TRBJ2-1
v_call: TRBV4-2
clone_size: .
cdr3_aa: CASSQGGSSGVYEQFF
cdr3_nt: TGTGCCAGCAGCCAAGGGGGATCTAGCGGGGTATATGAGCAGTTCTTC

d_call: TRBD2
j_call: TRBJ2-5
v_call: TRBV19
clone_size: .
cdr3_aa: CASMGLAGGEETQYF
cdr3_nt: TGTGCCAGTATGGGACTAGCGGGAGGGGAAGAGACCCAGTACTTC

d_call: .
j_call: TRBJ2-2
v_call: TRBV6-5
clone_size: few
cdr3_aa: CASSYDSATGELFF
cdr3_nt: TGTGCCAGCAGTTACGATAGTGCCACCGGGGAGCTGTTTTTT

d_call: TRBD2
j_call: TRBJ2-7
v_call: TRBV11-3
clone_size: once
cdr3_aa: CASSLEAGVLSYEQYF
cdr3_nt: TGTGCCAGCAGCCTAGAAGCGGGAGTGCTTTCCTACGAGCAGTACTTC

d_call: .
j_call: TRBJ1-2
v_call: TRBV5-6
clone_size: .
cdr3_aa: CASRLAGQHYGYTF
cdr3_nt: TGTGCCAGCAGACTGGCGGGGCAGCACTATGGCTACACCTTC

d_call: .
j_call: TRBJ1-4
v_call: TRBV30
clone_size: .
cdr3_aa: CAWSRRLGATNEKLFF
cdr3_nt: TGTGCCTGGAGTAGGAGGTTGGGGGCAACTAATGAAAAACTGTTTTTT

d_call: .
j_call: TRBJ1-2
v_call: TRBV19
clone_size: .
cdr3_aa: CASSIVGGGHVSF
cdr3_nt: TGTGCCAGTAGTATTGTTGGGGGCGGACATGTTTCCTTC

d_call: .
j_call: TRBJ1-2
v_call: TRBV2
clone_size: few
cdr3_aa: CASSEGRRPGYTF
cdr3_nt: TGTGCCAGCAGTGAAGGGCGGCGGCCTGGCTACACCTTC

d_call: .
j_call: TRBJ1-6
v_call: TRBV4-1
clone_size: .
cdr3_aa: CASSQEFGGSYNSPLHF
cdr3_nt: TGCGCCAGCAGCCAAGAATTTGGAGGCTCCTATAATTCACCCCTCCACTTT

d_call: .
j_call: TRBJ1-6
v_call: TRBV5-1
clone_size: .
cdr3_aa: CASSFSGFDSPLHF
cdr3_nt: TGCGCCAGCAGCTTTTCGGGTTTTGATTCACCCCTCCACTTT

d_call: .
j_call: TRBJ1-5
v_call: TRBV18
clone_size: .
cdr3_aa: CASSPSRARDNQPQHF
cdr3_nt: TGTGCCAGCTCCCCCAGCAGGGCTCGGGACAATCAGCCCCAGCATTTT

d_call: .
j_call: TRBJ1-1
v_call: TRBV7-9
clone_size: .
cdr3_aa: CASSPSGGLNTEAFF
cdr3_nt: TGTGCCAGCAGCCCCTCGGGGGGTTTGAACACTGAAGCTTTCTTT

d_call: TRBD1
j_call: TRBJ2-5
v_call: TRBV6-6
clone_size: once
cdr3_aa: CASSLTGGAETQYF
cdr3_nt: TGTGCCAGCAGCCTTACAGGGGGCGCGGAGACCCAGTACTTC

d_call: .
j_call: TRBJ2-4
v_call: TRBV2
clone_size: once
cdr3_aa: CASRGWAKNIQYF
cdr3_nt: TGTGCCAGCAGGGGTTGGGCCAAAAACATTCAGTACTTC

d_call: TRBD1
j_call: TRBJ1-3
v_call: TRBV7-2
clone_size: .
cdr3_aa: CASEQGAAGNTIYF
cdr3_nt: TGTGCCAGCGAGCAGGGGGCGGCTGGAAACACCATATATTTT

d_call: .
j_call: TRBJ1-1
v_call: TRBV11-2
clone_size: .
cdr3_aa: CASSLAPMDGEAFF
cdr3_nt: TGTGCCAGCAGCTTAGCTCCGATGGATGGTGAAGCTTTCTTT

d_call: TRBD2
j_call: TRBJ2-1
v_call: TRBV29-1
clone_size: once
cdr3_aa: CSVEGLAGLLSYNEQFF
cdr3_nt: TGCAGCGTTGAGGGACTAGCGGGGCTCCTCTCCTACAATGAGCAGTTCTTC

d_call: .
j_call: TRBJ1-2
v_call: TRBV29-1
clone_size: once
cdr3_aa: CSVERRDRIYGYTF
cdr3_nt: TGCAGCGTTGAGCGCAGGGATAGAATCTATGGCTACACCTTC

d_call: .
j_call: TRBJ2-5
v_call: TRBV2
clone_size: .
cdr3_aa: CASSLTRLETQYF
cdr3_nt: TGTGCCAGCAGCCTGACTAGGCTGGAGACCCAGTACTTC

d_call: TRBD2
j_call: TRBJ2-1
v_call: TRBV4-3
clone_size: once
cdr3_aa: CASSPRTSSNEQFF
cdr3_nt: TGCGCCAGCAGCCCTAGGACTAGTTCGAATGAGCAGTTCTTC